Listed here are 10 T cell receptor beta chains from one sample, sequenced in a study of blood T cells in healthy people across ages. Through a sample-barcoded 5' primer and a J-beta primer mix, a second PCR was run for 7 to 11 cycles. TCRdb re-derived calls from the 5' RACE reads in MiXCR, one entry per CDR3 protein. The sample includes nearly 800,000 distinct CDR3 sequences, 20% to 25% seen only once; the top ten take 3% to 4%. These data also formed part of another study, on T cells of mothers and their children.

Sequencing was done on a sample of blood. Receptor source: a boy between 5 and 17 years old in good health.

The chain carries TRBV27 and TRBJ2-1; D might be TRBD2 (6 bases). Germline-derived CDR1 and CDR2 are MNHEY and SMNVEV (reference sequence). Between the trimmed V and J ends, which lost 4 bases and 2 bases, there was a span of 12 bases. This CDR3 has 15 residues. The DNA for the CDR3 is TGTGCCAGCAGTTATCGAGCGGGCGCCTACAATGAGCAGTTCTTC. This gives the protein CASSYRAGAYNEQFF.

The gene calls are TRBV10-3 and TRBJ2-3; 9 bases fit TRBD1. Germline V gene data show CDR1 as ENHRY and CDR2 as SYGVKD. CDR3 length: 15 amino acids. J was trimmed by 4 bases and V by 4 bases; bases with no gene match: 6. CDR3 residues: CAISGDRDRADTQYF. CDR3 coding DNA: TGTGCCATCAGTGGGGACAGGGATCGAGCAGATACGCAGTATTTT.

The V call is TRBV6-2 or TRBV6-3, the J call TRBJ2-1, with TRBD2 matching over 10 bases. The CDR3 runs 16 residues. Per germline, CDR1 MNHEY and CDR2 SVGEGT. The trim removed 2 bases at V and 4 bases at J, leaving 5 bases unmatched. The CDR3 nucleotides are TGTGCCAGCAGTTACGGTCTAGCGGGAGCTTACAATGAGCAGTTCTTC. It is translated as CASSYGLAGAYNEQFF.

The chain carries TRBV7-3 and TRBJ1-5; the D is unclear. V was cut by 4 bases and J by 5 bases, with 12 bases left in between. Germline V CDR1 and CDR2: SGHTA, FQGTGA. The CDR3 is made up of 14 amino acids. The CDR3 here is CASSSTPGDQPQHF. The CDR3 coding sequence is TGTGCCAGCAGCTCGACCCCCGGGGATCAGCCCCAGCATTTT.

V and J are TRBV4-3 and TRBJ2-3; D remains unclear. V lost 5 bases and J lost 2, with 8 bases in between. The CDR3 runs 13 residues. CDR1 and CDR2 (germline): LGHNA, YSLEER. CDR3 in DNA: TGCGCCAGCAGCGGCAGGTTCACAGATACGCAGTATTTT. Translating gives CASSGRFTDTQYF.

The gene calls are TRBV7-6 and TRBJ2-1; D is perhaps TRBD1 (6 bases). Trimming cost V 5 bases and J 0 bases, with 14 bases left between them. CDR1 is SGHVS, CDR2 FNYEAQ, per germline. The CDR3 extends over 16 amino acids. CDR3 amino acids: CASSPRTESSYNEQFF. The CDR3 DNA sequence: TGTGCCAGCAGCCCAAGGACAGAGAGCTCCTACAATGAGCAGTTCTTC.

This clonotype was found a few times. The chain couples TRBV27 to TRBJ2-3, with D perhaps matching TRBD1 or TRBD2 (5 bases each). The CDR3 contains 13 residues. Trimming stripped 8 bases from V and 3 bases from J, with 12 bases between. Germline CDR1 reads MNHEY; CDR2 reads SMNVEV (reference sequence). As DNA, the CDR3 is TGTGCCAGCGGGACGGGAATTACAGATACGCAGTATTTT. As protein: CASGTGITDTQYF.

The chain links TRBV12-3 or TRBV12-4 to TRBJ1-4, with TRBD1 matching over 7 bases. V shed 5 bases and J 5 bases; nucleotides not matched to a gene: 5. The CDR3 consists of 14 residues. The CDR3 sequence is CASSHRDRNEKLFF. The CDR3 DNA sequence: TGTGCCAGCAGTCACCGGGACAGAAATGAAAAACTGTTTTTT.

The chain is built from TRBV29-1 and TRBJ1-1; perhaps TRBD1 as D (5 bases). The length of the CDR3 is 13 residues. Germline values: CDR1 SQVTM, CDR2 ANQGSEA. V was cut by 3 bases and J by 0 bases, with 8 bases left in between. CDR3 in DNA: TGCAGCGTTGATCGGGACCTGAACACTGAAGCTTTCTTT. As protein: CSVDRDLNTEAFF.

This chain uses TRBV12-3 or TRBV12-4 with TRBJ2-3; 9 bases fit TRBD2. J was trimmed by 7 bases and V by 3 bases; bases with no gene match: 8. The CDR3 loop spans 15 amino acids. CDR3 sequence reads: CASSLSLAGPNTQYF. CDR3 bases: TGTGCCAGCAGTTTGTCGCTAGCGGGGCCGAATACGCAGTATTTT.